What follows are 27 T cell receptor beta chains derived from one specimen sequenced in a study of neurological immune-mediated disorders. TCRdb re-analysed the 5' RACE reads in MiXCR, keeping a single row per CDR3 protein. The repertoire holds 67,000 or so distinct CDR3 sequences, with roughly 13% as singletons. Time point meaning: longitudinal time-point 1 (baseline). Sequencing was done on a sample of PBMCs. The receptors stem from a female donor with HTLV-1-associated myelopathy (HAM/TSP).

V usage is TRBV5-1 and J usage is TRBJ2-2; D might be TRBD1 (6 bases). The CDR3 is 12 amino acids. CDR1 SGHRS and CDR2 YFSETQ come from the germline V gene. V was shortened by 4 bases and J by 8 bases, with 9 bases between the two germline ends. The CDR3 DNA sequence: TGCGCCAGCAGCCACGGACAGGGGGAGCTGTTTTTT. Translation gives CASSHGQGELFF.

Many counts were recorded for this clonotype. The rearrangement joins TRBV27 to TRBJ2-1; perhaps D is TRBD1 or TRBD2 (5 bases each). The CDR3 is 16 amino acids. Germline loops: CDR1 MNHEY, CDR2 SMNVEV (reference sequence). Trimming took off 5 bases at V and 1 base at J, with 15 bases between the two ends. The DNA of the CDR3 is TGTGCCAGCAGTGAATCGGGGCTCTTTTCCTACAATGAGCAGTTCTTC. The encoded protein is CASSESGLFSYNEQFF.

There are many counts of this clonotype. J is TRBJ2-3 and V is TRBV12-3 or TRBV12-4, with 8 positions matching TRBD2. V shed 5 bases and J 1 base; nucleotides not matched to a gene: 2. This CDR3 has 14 residues. CDR3 sequence: CASSLSGGTDTQYF. The CDR3 DNA follows: TGTGCCAGCAGTCTTAGCGGGGGCACAGATACGCAGTATTTT.

V is TRBV9 and J is TRBJ2-1; 12 positions match TRBD2. This CDR3 region has 16 residues. In germline, CDR1 is SGDLS, CDR2 YYNGEE. The V and J ends lost 4 bases and 8 bases, in that order; junction bases with no gene match: 10. In DNA form, the CDR3 reads TGTGCCAGCAGCACCGAACTAGCGGGGGGAAGAGATGAGCAGTTCTTC. This encodes CASSTELAGGRDEQFF.

This clonotype came up many times. The chain couples TRBV20-1 to TRBJ1-4, with D unclear. The CDR3 spans 12 residues. From germline, CDR1 is DFQATT and CDR2 SNEGSKA (reference sequence). Trimming removed 7 bases from V and 11 bases from J, with 17 bases in between. The CDR3 loop reads CSVSSTRNKLFF. In nucleotides, the CDR3 is TGCAGTGTCTCGTCGACTCGGAACAAACTGTTTTTT.

This clonotype was observed a few times. The chain is built from TRBV28 and TRBJ2-7, with TRBD2 as a possible D gene (5 bases). The CDR3 has 15 residues. The germline V and J ends were trimmed by 3 bases and 0 bases, with 12 bases remaining between them. Germline V lookup: CDR1 MDHEN, CDR2 SYDVKM. The CDR3 here is CASSFSSVVSYEQYF. The CDR3 coding sequence is TGTGCCAGCAGTTTTAGTAGCGTGGTCTCCTACGAGCAGTACTTC. Complete variable domain (other parts from reference TRBV28 and TRBJ2-7): DVKVTQSSRYLVKRTGEKVFLECVQDMDHENMFWYRQDPGLGLRLIYFSYDVKMKEKGDIPEGYSVSREKKERFSLILESASTNQTSMYLCASSFSSVVSYEQYFGPGTRLTVT.

The V gene is TRBV27, the J gene TRBJ2-1; no definite D call. The CDR3 consists of 15 residues. The germline gives CDR1 MNHEY, CDR2 SMNVEV (reference sequence). CDR3 amino acids: CVSSPRRDSYNEQFF. The CDR3 DNA sequence: TGTGTCAGTAGTCCCCGACGAGACTCCTACAATGAGCAGTTCTTC.

This clonotype was detected many times. The chain carries TRBV10-3 and TRBJ2-7; TRBD1 matches 10 bases. The CDR3 length is 14 residues. The V gene's germline CDR1 is ENHRY and CDR2 SYGVKD. Trimming cost V 7 bases and J 3 bases; bases outside gene matches: 6. The CDR3 sequence: CAITTGTGDYEQYF. In DNA form, the CDR3 reads TGTGCCATCACAACCGGGACAGGGGACTACGAGCAGTACTTC.

This clonotype came up many times. The chain carries TRBV10-3 and TRBJ1-1; 8 bases are a match to TRBD1. The CDR3 loop spans 15 amino acids. Germline V gene sequence: CDR1 ENHRY, CDR2 SYGVKD. V was pared by 4 bases and J by 3 bases, with 7 bases of the junction left unmatched. The CDR3 DNA reads TGTGCCATCAGTGGGACAGGGCTTTTGCACACTGAAGCTTTCTTT. It codes for CAISGTGLLHTEAFF.

This clonotype came up many times. This chain uses TRBV29-1 with TRBJ2-3; 8 nucleotides align to TRBD1. V trimming: 7 bases; J trimming: 5 bases; junction bases outside the gene matches: 8. The CDR3 has 13 amino acids. Germline values: CDR1 SQVTM, CDR2 ANQGSEA. The CDR3 reads CSGSDRVVDTQYF. The CDR3 nucleotides read TGCAGCGGATCGGACAGGGTAGTAGATACGCAGTATTTT.

V usage is TRBV5-1 and J usage is TRBJ2-7, with D perhaps matching TRBD2 (7 bases). The CDR3 runs to 18 residues. Trimming removed 1 base at V and 2 bases at J, with 22 bases between. Germline CDR1 SGHRS, CDR2 YFSETQ. This CDR3 is CASSLRSSPSGDTYEQYF. The CDR3 coding sequence is TGCGCCAGCAGCTTGCGGTCCTCCCCAAGCGGGGACACCTACGAGCAGTACTTC.

This clonotype was recorded at least ten times. This chain connects TRBV27 to TRBJ1-2, with 8 bases that match TRBD1. CDR1 is MNHEY and CDR2 is SMNVEV in the germline V gene (reference sequence). The CDR3 consists of 18 residues. The V segment lost 0 bases and the J segment 0 bases; nucleotides outside the gene matches: 9. CDR3: CASSLSNFGQGPNYGYTF. The DNA of the CDR3 is TGTGCCAGCAGTTTATCGAACTTCGGACAGGGACCTAACTATGGCTACACCTTC.

A note on this clonotype: A much larger clone differs from this one at a single base, so this may be a read error. V is TRBV4-1 and J is TRBJ2-7; 10 bases are a match to TRBD1. Per the germline V gene, CDR1 is MGHRA and CDR2 is YSYEKL. The trim removed 4 bases at V and 0 bases at J, leaving 3 bases unmatched. The CDR3 loop spans 15 amino acids. The CDR3 is CASSPGQGFSYEQYV. The CDR3 DNA follows: TGCGCCAGCAGCCCGGGACAGGGGTTCTCCTACGAGCAGTACGTC.

This clonotype was seen many times. The chain links TRBV20-1 to TRBJ2-7; TRBD2 matches at 16 bases. The CDR3 is made up of 16 amino acids. V lost 5 bases, J lost 6 bases, and 10 bases stayed unmatched. Germline V lookup: CDR1 DFQATT, CDR2 SNEGSKA (reference sequence). CDR3 sequence reads: CSASPPGLAGGREQYF. CDR3 nucleotides: TGCAGTGCTTCCCCCCCGGGACTAGCGGGGGGGCGCGAGCAGTACTTC.

Many counts were recorded for this clonotype. This sequence joins TRBV2 and TRBJ2-7; D tentatively reads TRBD1 or TRBD2 (7 bases each). Germline loops: CDR1 SNHLY, CDR2 FYNNEI. V shed 7 bases and J shed 3 bases, with 16 bases lying between them. The CDR3 length is 14 residues. CDR3 nucleotides: TGTGCCAGCAAACAGGGGAGGGAGAACTACGAGCAGTACTTC. Translating gives CASKQGRENYEQYF.

V usage is TRBV6-5 and J usage is TRBJ2-7; 9 positions match TRBD2. This CDR3 has 15 amino acids. J was trimmed by 2 bases and V by 0 bases; bases with no gene match: 2. Germline values: CDR1 MNHEY, CDR2 SVGAGI. The CDR3 reads CASSYSSGGTYEQYF. The CDR3 nucleotides are TGTGCCAGCAGTTACTCGAGCGGGGGGACCTACGAGCAGTACTTC.

This clonotype was observed at least ten times. The chain employs TRBV20-1 and TRBJ2-5; a weak D match, TRBD1 (6 bases). V lost 1 base and J lost 5, with 14 bases in between. CDR1 is DFQATT, CDR2 SNEGSKA, per germline (reference sequence). The CDR3 has 14 amino acids. The DNA of the CDR3 is TGCAGTGCTAGAGTGGCCAGGGGAGAGGAGACCCAGTACTTC. Protein: CSARVARGEETQYF.

This clonotype has ten or more counts. This chain connects TRBV5-1 to TRBJ1-6; no definite D call. Germline CDR1 reads SGHRS; CDR2 reads YFSETQ. V was cut by 0 bases and J by 9 bases, with 13 bases left in between. The CDR3 is 15 residues long. The CDR3 region is CASSLGARYGSPLHF. CDR3 nucleotides: TGCGCCAGCAGCTTGGGGGCCAGGTACGGTTCACCCCTCCACTTT.

This clonotype was picked up many times. V usage is TRBV20-1 and J usage is TRBJ2-7; TRBD1 matches 7 bases. The CDR3 length is 14 residues. V gave up 6 bases and J gave up 3 bases; unmatched junction bases: 11. CDR1 DFQATT and CDR2 SNEGSKA come from the germline V gene (reference sequence). For the CDR3, the DNA is TGCAGTGCCTTGAAAGGGGGCGCGGGCTACGAGCAGTACTTC. Its translation: CSALKGGAGYEQYF.

In its sample, this clonotype was seen many times. This chain uses TRBV5-1 with TRBJ2-6; weak D call: TRBD1 (6 bases). V was pared by 1 base and J by 3 bases, with 8 bases between. In germline, CDR1 is SGHRS, CDR2 YFSETQ. CDR3 length: 15 amino acids. The CDR3 sequence: CASSLNRDGANVLTF. CDR3 DNA sequence: TGCGCCAGCAGCTTGAACAGGGATGGGGCCAACGTCCTGACTTTC.

This chain uses TRBV6-5 with TRBJ2-3; 9 positions agree with TRBD2. The CDR3 contains 16 residues. V trimming: 0 bases; J trimming: 4 bases; junction bases outside the gene matches: 5. CDR1 MNHEY and CDR2 SVGAGI come from the germline V gene. The CDR3 sequence is CASSYSFSGRPDTQYF. The CDR3 DNA is TGTGCCAGCAGTTACTCTTTTAGCGGGAGACCAGATACGCAGTATTTT.

As for this clonotype: A much larger clone is a single base away; this may be a read error. The chain is built from TRBV7-2 and TRBJ2-3; D not resolved. The CDR3 contains 14 residues. V lost 4 bases to trimming and J lost 4 bases, with 12 bases between them. Germline values: CDR1 SGHTA, CDR2 FQGNSA. This chain's CDR3 is CASSSTTVSDTQYF. The CDR3 region has the DNA TGTGCCAGCAGCTCTACAACAGTCTCAGATACGCAGTATTTT.

The sample holds a few counts of this clonotype. A much larger clone sits a single nucleotide away, making a read error possible. The V gene is TRBV5-5, the J gene TRBJ2-7, with a tentative D call TRBD1 (6 bases). Deletions cut 5 bases from V and 2 bases from J, with 8 bases between. The CDR3 sequence is 12 residues long. Germline CDR1 SGHKS, CDR2 YYEKEE (reference sequence). CDR3 nucleotides: TGTGCCAGCAGGGACAGTGCCTACGAGCAGTACTTC. Encoded protein: CASRDSAYEQYF.

This clonotype was counted ten times or more. This chain joins TRBV15 and TRBJ2-1; 9 bases are shared with TRBD2. Germline CDR1 LNHNV, CDR2 YYDKDF (reference sequence). The trim removed 2 bases at V and 3 bases at J, leaving 11 bases unmatched. The length of the CDR3 is 18 residues. Here the CDR3 reads CATSRSQGSGGFYNEQFF. CDR3 nucleotide sequence: TGTGCCACCAGCAGATCACAGGGGAGCGGGGGGTTCTACAATGAGCAGTTCTTC.

The chain recombines TRBV30 with TRBJ2-2; 10 nucleotides match TRBD1. The V gene's germline CDR1 is GTSNPN and CDR2 SVGIG (reference sequence). The junction had 4 bases not matched to a gene; V was cut back by 5 bases and J by 4 bases. The CDR3 runs to 14 residues. The CDR3 region has the DNA TGTGCCTGGTCCGGGACAGGGGTCACCGGGGAGCTGTTTTTT. Its protein is CAWSGTGVTGELFF.

This clonotype was picked up many times. CDR3 region: CSASPQPVYTQYF. Here the CDR3 DNA reads TGCAGTGCTAGCCCTCAACCTGTGTATACGCAGTATTTT. The chain combines TRBV20-1 with TRBJ2-3; D remains ambiguous. This CDR3 has 13 amino acids. CDR1 is DFQATT, CDR2 SNEGSKA, per germline (reference sequence). V lost 3 bases and J 7 bases, leaving 14 bases between the germline ends.

This sequence joins TRBV12-3 or TRBV12-4 and TRBJ2-3; D gene unclear. Trimming stripped 0 bases from V and 2 bases from J, with 3 bases between. There are 13 residues in the CDR3. CDR3 residues: CASSLATTDTQYF. The DNA of the CDR3 is TGTGCCAGCAGTTTAGCTACCACAGATACGCAGTATTTT.